The sequence of this T cell receptor (beta chain) was determined in a study of blood T cell repertoires in COVID-19. About the research overall: Sites across the United States, Italy and Spain contributed samples from acute and convalescent COVID-19.

The germline CDR1 and CDR2 sequences are PRHDT and FYEKMQ (reference sequence). V shed 5 bases and J shed 4 bases, with 12 bases lying between them. CDR3 length equals 15 residues. In the original analysis: Nucleated cell counts were estimated from reference gene primer amplification. Sequenced by immunoSEQ multiplex PCR; TCRdb stores in-frame clones only, minus some. The V and J calls and clone size are taken from that table; D and trimming were inferred from the DNA. Of 150,000 to 180,000 clones in the sample, approximately 80% were seen once. Seattle patient enrollment occurred during active infection, with longitudinal follow-up thereafter.

This sequence originates from a woman aged 55-69 years with COVID-19, enrolled during active disease. The chain is built from TRBV13 and TRBJ2-6; D not resolved. Sequenced input: peripheral blood. CDR3 DNA sequence: TGTGCCAGCAGCGAACGGGTGAGAGGGGCCAACGTCCTGACTTTC. Its translation: CASSERVRGANVLTF. Using reference TRBV13 and TRBJ2-6 for the parts outside the CDR3, the full variable domain is AAGVIQSPRHLIKEKRETATLKCYPIPRHDTVYWYQQGPGQDPQFLISFYEKMQSDKGSIPDRFSAQQFSDYHSELNMSSLELGDSALYFCASSERVRGANVLTFGAGSRLTVL.